The source of this T cell receptor (beta chain) is a study of shared clonotypes between healthy human individuals. Study in general: Per donor, CD8 memory used one plate, CD8 naive used two, CD4 memory used three and CD4 naive used three.

Sequencing used immunoSEQ multiplex PCR; TCRdb keeps in-frame clones, though not all of them. The data hold some 900,000 clones, with approximately 80% observed a single time. Study findings and constraints: At large depth, rarefaction still showed sorted-subset sequencing to be incomplete. Across a handful of donors, naive CD4 shared around 5.3%, naive CD8 more than 3%, memory CD4 over 2%, memory CD8 0.4%.

Donors were healthy HIV-negative adults without recent acute infections or vaccinations. This CDR3 has 13 amino acids. The germline V gene has CDR1 MNHEY and CDR2 SVGAGI. Trimming removed 6 bases from V and 4 bases from J; junction bases left unmatched: 5. A remark on this clone: Its antigen is as yet unknown.

The receptor was isolated from a man between 18 and 29 years old in good health. The chain has TRBV6-5 and TRBJ2-5, with 7 bases that match TRBD1. Sequenced input: memory CD4+ T cells sorted from blood. The sample's subset: CD45RA-negative fraction. The CDR3 loop is CASRPGGGETQYF. CDR3 nucleotide sequence: TGTGCCAGCAGGCCAGGGGGTGGAGAGACCCAGTACTTC.